A selection of T cell receptor beta chains follows, all from one sample in a study of blood T cell repertoires in COVID-19. Profiled with immunoSEQ multiplex PCR; TCRdb holds only in-frame clones, not every one. The sample includes approximately 240,000 clones, approximately 83% of them seen just once. Sequenced sample: peripheral blood. All receptors derive from a woman aged 25 to 39 who had recovered from COVID-19. Each CDR3 is given with its conserved first and last residue.

V: TRBV30
CDR3: CAWMGRGGKLFF

V: TRBV6-9
CDR3: CASSSFSSYEQYF

V: TRBV9
CDR3: CASSFDPDPRGTDTQYF

V: TRBV28
CDR3: CASSLRPSYEQYF

V: TRBV6-5
CDR3: CASSDTGGANEKLFF

V: TRBV9
CDR3: CASSVVSQGVEQYF

V: TRBV7-2
CDR3: CASSQAAGALLNEQFF

V: TRBV7-9
CDR3: CASSLDSNYGYTF

V: TRBV5-4
CDR3: CASSSGTGGVYGYTF

V: TRBV19
CDR3: CASSMARDFTDTQYF

V: TRBV11-2
CDR3: CASSAGQGAKLFF

V: TRBV7-9
CDR3: CASSFGTAGAEQYF

V: TRBV23-1
CDR3: CASSQSLGGTGRVQPQHF

V: TRBV29-1
CDR3: CSVEIRAIPKNIQYF

V: TRBV5-6
CDR3: CASSGTSASYNEQFF

V: TRBV7-9
CDR3: CASSLAPLFSGRDEQYF

V: TRBV28
CDR3: CASNRGGQLRNGYTF

V: TRBV7-2
CDR3: CASSLMDSNYGYTF

V: TRBV6-6
CDR3: CASSYGGLGNTIYF

V: TRBV30
CDR3: CAWTGVSTDTQYF

V: TRBV2
CDR3: CASRLAGGLEQFF

V: TRBV19
CDR3: CASSKSQVLPSYEQYF

V: TRBV28
CDR3: CASSGGTGRRETQYF

V: TRBV27
CDR3: CASTVLGLLDEQFF

V: TRBV19
CDR3: CASMSYATNEKLFF

V: TRBV28
CDR3: CASSRQGAKNIQYF

V: TRBV4-1
CDR3: CASSQVGEMNTEAFF

V: TRBV19
CDR3: CASRYSSGNTIYF

V: TRBV2
CDR3: CASCSTGELFF

V: TRBV28
CDR3: CASSFTESSYNEQFF

V: TRBV28
CDR3: CASSDDGSADYEQYF

V: TRBV7-2
CDR3: CASSSGGAADYGYTF

V: TRBV4-2
CDR3: CASSQAVKDSYGYTF

V: TRBV28
CDR3: CATLSGGRQETQYF

V: TRBV7-9
CDR3: CASSLGGFLEQYF

V: TRBV7-2
CDR3: CASSPIQTGLEQFF

V: TRBV27
CDR3: CASPGTVTDTQYF

V: TRBV5-4
CDR3: CASSLDRGTGNTIYF

V: TRBV7-9
CDR3: CASSFPSGRGRNEQFF

V: TRBV19
CDR3: CASSPTSGYYEQYF

V: TRBV18
CDR3: CASSPPIAELGEQYF